This T cell receptor (beta chain) is drawn from a study of T cells expressing NK-cell markers. At the level of the study: According to the study, TCR beta repertoires originated from sorted CD3+CD56+NKG2C+, CD3+CD56+NKG2C- and CD3+CD56-NKG2C+ T cells. Seven HCMV-seropositive donors and one seronegative donor made up the eight sequenced donors.

The germline gives CDR1 SGHKS, CDR2 YYEKEE (reference sequence). The CDR3 sequence is 13 residues long. UMIs were included in TCR beta cDNA generated by 5'RACE template switching. From the 5' RACE reads, TCRdb lists one entry per CDR3 protein and no DNA. In total, the table holds over 150,000 distinct CDR3 sequences. With respect to this clonotype: The antigen remains undetermined.

Study-level findings and limits: About 1.0-8% of CD8+ T cells in several donors belonged to dominant NKG2C+ clonotypes.

The chain employs TRBV5-5 and TRBJ1-5; TCRdb reports TRBD1, a call that lacks DNA to check it against. This receptor was taken from a man between 18 and 69 years old in good health. Input material: blood T cells: a sorted CD56 or NKG2C T cell subset, CD4+ or CD8+ T cells, or bulk PBMC T cells (not recorded which). CDR3 sequence reads: CASSKGFQQPQHF.